This entry describes one T cell receptor beta chain. Sequencing was performed with immunoSEQ multiplex PCR; in TCRdb, only in-frame clones are kept and a portion is missing. Here the sample spans 80,000 to 90,000 clones, about 83% being singletons. This entry comes from a study of blood T cell repertoires in COVID-19. The V gene's germline CDR1 is SGHAT and CDR2 FQNNGV. Trimming left V 1 base short and J 1 base short, with 16 bases between. CDR3 length: 18 residues. The V gene is TRBV11-2, the J gene TRBJ1-4, with D unclear. The receptor comes from a man between 60 and 75 years old with acute or convalescent COVID-19. The sequencing sample was made of peripheral blood. The CDR3 DNA sequence: TGTGCCAGCAGCTTAGTTAGTTTCAGCGGAAAAACTAATGAAAAACTGTTTTTT. It yields the protein CASSLVSFSGKTNEKLFF.